A single sample gave rise to the 18 T cell receptor beta chains below, sequenced in a study of blood T cell repertoires in COVID-19. Sequencing was performed with immunoSEQ multiplex PCR; in TCRdb, only in-frame clones are kept and a portion is missing. The sample lists 250,000 or so clones, about 90% seen once, with about 1.2% in the top ten. Sample: PBMCs or T cells enriched from blood (not recorded which). These receptors all come from a human donor in a cohort exposed to, infected with or recovered from COVID-19 (not recorded which). The donor label of this sample is uncertain.

V gene TRBV5-5 combines with J gene TRBJ2-5, with 8 bases that match TRBD1. V was clipped by 4 bases and J by 10 bases; unmatched bases: 15. In germline, CDR1 is SGHKS, CDR2 YYEKEE (reference sequence). The CDR3 extends over 15 amino acids. The CDR3: CASSPTSDRGGGQYF. The CDR3 bases are TGTGCCAGCAGCCCGACTTCTGACAGGGGAGGTGGCCAGTACTTC.

V gene TRBV5-1 combines with J gene TRBJ1-3; the D gene is possibly TRBD1 (5 bases). This CDR3 is 15 amino acids long. Per germline, CDR1 SGHRS and CDR2 YFSETQ. V gave up 0 bases and J gave up 0 bases, with 7 bases separating them. CDR3 sequence reads: CASSLGGTSGNTIYF. Written as DNA, the CDR3 is TGCGCCAGCAGCTTGGGCGGGACCTCTGGAAACACCATATATTTT.

This chain links TRBV30 with TRBJ1-5; 9 bases agree with TRBD1. The CDR3 runs 15 residues. Per germline, CDR1 GTSNPN and CDR2 SVGIG (reference sequence). After removal of 3 bases from V and 8 bases from J, the junction contained 11 bases not matched to a gene. The CDR3 reads CAWRAGTGTWEPQHF. In DNA form, the CDR3 reads TGTGCCTGGAGGGCCGGGACAGGGACCTGGGAGCCCCAGCATTTT. The full variable domain, its missing parts supplied by reference TRBV30 and TRBJ1-5, is SQTIHQWPATLVQPVGSPLSLECTVEGTSNPNLYWYRQAAGRGLQLLFYSVGIGQISSEVPQNLSASRPQDRQFILSSKKLLLSDSGFYLCAWRAGTGTWEPQHFGDGTRLSIL.

V and J are TRBV5-4 and TRBJ1-2, with 7 nucleotides matching TRBD1. The J segment lost 4 bases and the V segment lost 4 bases, leaving 7 bases of the junction unmatched. The CDR3 contains 14 residues. Germline V gives CDR1 SGHNT, CDR2 YYREEE (reference sequence). Here the CDR3 reads CASSPTGIGYGYTF. CDR3 nucleotides: TGTGCCAGCAGCCCGACAGGGATCGGCTATGGCTACACCTTC.

V is TRBV4-1 and J is TRBJ2-2, with 10 bases aligning to TRBD1. CDR3 length equals 16 residues. V trimming: 4 bases; J trimming: 2 bases; junction bases outside the gene matches: 4. CDR1 and CDR2 from the germline V gene are MGHRA and YSYEKL. The CDR3 nucleotides are TGCGCCAGCAGCCCGAGGACAGGGGGTAACACCGGGGAGCTGTTTTTT. Protein sequence: CASSPRTGGNTGELFF.

The V gene is TRBV6-5, the J gene TRBJ1-2, with 9 bases identical to TRBD1. CDR3 length: 13 amino acids. The V segment lost 7 bases and the J segment 8 bases; nucleotides outside the gene matches: 8. Germline V gene lookup returns CDR1 MNHEY and CDR2 SVGAGI. CDR3 residues: CASTDRGWYGYTF. The CDR3 DNA reads TGTGCCAGCACCGACAGGGGGTGGTACGGCTACACCTTC.

This chain connects TRBV3-1 (or the pseudogene TRBV3-2) to TRBJ1-4; 10 bases line up with TRBD1. V lost 5 bases and J lost 8; bases outside the gene matches: 5. The V gene's germline CDR1 is LGHDT and CDR2 YNNKEL (reference sequence). This CDR3 is built from 14 residues. This CDR3 reads CASSRTGGGEKLFF. The CDR3 DNA reads as TGTGCCAGCAGCAGGACAGGGGGTGGGGAAAAACTGTTTTTT.

The chain is built from TRBV7-2 and TRBJ2-7; D is perhaps TRBD2 (5 bases). This CDR3 contains 12 residues. V lost 5 bases and J lost 6, with 11 bases in between. Per germline, CDR1 SGHTA and CDR2 FQGNSA. The CDR3 DNA follows: TGTGCCAGCAGCGAGCCCCGGGGCGAGCAGTACTTC. Its protein is CASSEPRGEQYF.

This rearrangement joins TRBV19 to TRBJ2-5; 10 nucleotides line up with TRBD2. Trimming took 5 bases from V and 5 from J; bases not matched to a gene: 14. This CDR3 has 17 amino acids. Germline V gene lookup returns CDR1 LNHDA and CDR2 SQIVND (reference sequence). This CDR3 reads CASSSPWGAGGPETQYF. CDR3 nucleotides: TGTGCCAGTAGTTCCCCCTGGGGAGCGGGGGGGCCTGAGACCCAGTACTTC.

The chain carries TRBV19 and TRBJ2-7, with a tentative D call TRBD2 (5 bases). Germline lookup yields CDR1 LNHDA and CDR2 SQIVND (reference sequence). The CDR3 has 15 amino acids. Trimming stripped 2 bases from V and 2 bases from J, with 13 bases between. CDR3 coding DNA: TGTGCCAGTAGTATAAGGCGGACTGGCCCCTACGAGCAGTACTTC. Encoded protein: CASSIRRTGPYEQYF.

CDR3 sequence reads: CASSIAGAYQPQHF. CDR3 bases: TGTGCCAGTAGTATCGCAGGGGCATATCAGCCCCAGCATTTT. This sequence joins TRBV19 and TRBJ1-5, with D possibly being TRBD1 (6 bases). CDR3 length equals 14 residues. Germline V gives CDR1 LNHDA, CDR2 SQIVND (reference sequence). Trimming removed 3 bases at V and 5 bases at J, with 11 bases between.

This chain connects TRBV6-5 to TRBJ2-3; 8 nucleotides match TRBD2. This CDR3 has 15 amino acids. Germline trimming cut 7 bases from V and 0 bases from J; bases unmatched to any gene: 6. Germline lookup yields CDR1 MNHEY and CDR2 SVGAGI. The CDR3 protein is CASTIAGLSTDTQYF. CDR3 nucleotide sequence: TGTGCCAGCACTATAGCGGGGCTCAGCACAGATACGCAGTATTTT.

This chain uses TRBV4-1 with TRBJ2-4; 10 nucleotides agree with TRBD2. With V trimmed by 1 base and J by 1 base, 10 bases remained unmatched. CDR1 is MGHRA, CDR2 YSYEKL, per germline. There are 19 residues in the CDR3. The CDR3 sequence: CASSQGLAGAPLAKNIQYF. CDR3 DNA: TGCGCCAGCAGCCAAGGGCTAGCGGGGGCTCCCTTGGCCAAAAACATTCAGTACTTC.

In its sample, this clone was seen once. The same CDR3 can be traced to other DNA sequences in this sample. The CDR3 sequence is CSAYRDGYTF. The CDR3 nucleotides read TGCAGTGCCTACAGGGATGGCTACACCTTC. The chain carries TRBV20-1 and TRBJ1-2; D might be TRBD1 (6 bases). This CDR3 contains 10 residues. Germline V lookup: CDR1 DFQATT, CDR2 SNEGSKA (reference sequence). Between the trimmed V and J ends, which lost 6 bases and 6 bases, there was a span of 8 bases.

This chain links TRBV18 with TRBJ1-3, with TRBD1 matching 12 bases. CDR1 is KGHSH and CDR2 is LQKENI in the germline V gene. Losses at the gene ends were 4 bases for V and 7 bases for J; bases not matched to a gene: 17. CDR3 length: 19 amino acids. The CDR3 reads CASSLSVSFGTGGANTIYF. CDR3 in DNA: TGTGCCAGCTCACTATCGGTATCGTTCGGGACAGGGGGCGCGAACACCATATATTTT.

The chain recombines TRBV11-2 with TRBJ2-3; TRBD2 aligns across 12 bases. This CDR3 contains 17 residues. Germline CDR1 SGHAT, CDR2 FQNNGV. Trimming at V came to 3 bases and at J to 3 bases, leaving 7 bases not matched to a gene. This CDR3 is CASSFPSGGAGTDTQYF. The CDR3 DNA reads as TGTGCCAGCAGCTTCCCTAGCGGGGGGGCCGGGACAGATACGCAGTATTTT.

The chain links TRBV13 to TRBJ1-1; the match to TRBD1 covers 10 bases. The germline V gene encodes CDR1 PRHDT and CDR2 FYEKMQ (reference sequence). The CDR3 spans 15 residues. The V segment lost 5 bases and the J segment 5 bases; nucleotides outside the gene matches: 8. The CDR3 DNA follows: TGTGCCAGCAGCCAAGCCGGGACAGGGGCGACTGAAGCTTTCTTT. Its protein is CASSQAGTGATEAFF.

The chain carries TRBV7-9 and TRBJ1-2; a weak D match, TRBD1 (6 bases). The length of the CDR3 is 14 residues. Germline CDR1 and CDR2: SEHNR and FQNEAQ (reference sequence). V dropped 6 bases and J dropped 2 bases, with 13 bases sitting between them. The CDR3 DNA is TGTGCCAGCAGGTTTGGACAGCCGAACTATGGCTACACCTTC. It translates to CASRFGQPNYGYTF.